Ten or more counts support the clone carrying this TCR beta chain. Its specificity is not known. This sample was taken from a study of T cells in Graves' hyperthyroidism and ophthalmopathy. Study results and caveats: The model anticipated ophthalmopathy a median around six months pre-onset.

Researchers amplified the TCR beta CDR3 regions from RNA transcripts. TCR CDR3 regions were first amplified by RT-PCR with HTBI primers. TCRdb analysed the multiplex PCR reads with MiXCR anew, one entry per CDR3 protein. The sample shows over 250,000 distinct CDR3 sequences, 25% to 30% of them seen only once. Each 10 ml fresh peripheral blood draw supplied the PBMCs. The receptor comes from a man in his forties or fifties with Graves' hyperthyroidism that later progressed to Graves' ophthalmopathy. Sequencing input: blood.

The CDR3 DNA follows: TGCGCCAGCAGCCATTTCCAGGGATCGAACACCGGGGAGCTGTTTTTT. This translates into CASSHFQGSNTGELFF. The V and J genes are TRBV4-1 and TRBJ2-2, with D perhaps matching TRBD1 (5 bases). The CDR3 length is 16 residues. V was shortened by 3 bases and J by 0 bases, with 11 bases between the two germline ends. Germline CDR1 reads MGHRA; CDR2 reads YSYEKL.